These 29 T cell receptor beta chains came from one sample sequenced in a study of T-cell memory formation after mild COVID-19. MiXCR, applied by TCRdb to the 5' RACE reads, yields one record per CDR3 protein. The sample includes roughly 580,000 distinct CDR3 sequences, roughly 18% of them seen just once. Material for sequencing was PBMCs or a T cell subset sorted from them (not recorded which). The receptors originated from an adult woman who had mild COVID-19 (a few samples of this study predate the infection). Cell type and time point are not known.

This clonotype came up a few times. CDR3 sequence reads: CASSLTSGGAENEQFF. CDR3 DNA sequence: TGTGCCAGCAGCTTAACTAGCGGGGGGGCCGAGAATGAGCAGTTCTTC. This chain connects TRBV7-9 to TRBJ2-1; 13 nucleotides agree with TRBD2. The J segment lost 7 bases and the V segment lost 2 bases, leaving 5 bases of the junction unmatched. The CDR3 covers 16 residues. The germline gives CDR1 SEHNR, CDR2 FQNEAQ (reference sequence).

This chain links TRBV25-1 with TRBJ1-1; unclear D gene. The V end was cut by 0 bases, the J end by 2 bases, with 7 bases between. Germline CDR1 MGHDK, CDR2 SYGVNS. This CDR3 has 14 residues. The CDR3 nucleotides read TGTGCCAGCAGTGAATATGGAGTTAACACTGAAGCTTTCTTT. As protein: CASSEYGVNTEAFF.

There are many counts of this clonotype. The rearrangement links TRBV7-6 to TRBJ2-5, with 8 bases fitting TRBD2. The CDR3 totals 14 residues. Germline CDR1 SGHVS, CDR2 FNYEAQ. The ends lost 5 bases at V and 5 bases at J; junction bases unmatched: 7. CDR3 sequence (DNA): TGTGCCAGCAGCCGAAGCGGGGGTGGGGAGACCCAGTACTTC. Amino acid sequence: CASSRSGGGETQYF.

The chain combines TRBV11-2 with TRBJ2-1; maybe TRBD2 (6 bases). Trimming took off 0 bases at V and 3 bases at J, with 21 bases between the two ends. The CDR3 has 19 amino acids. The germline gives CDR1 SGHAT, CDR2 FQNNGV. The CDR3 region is CASSLDGSALAVIYNEQFF. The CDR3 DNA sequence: TGTGCCAGCAGCTTAGATGGGAGCGCACTAGCTGTGATCTACAATGAGCAGTTCTTC.

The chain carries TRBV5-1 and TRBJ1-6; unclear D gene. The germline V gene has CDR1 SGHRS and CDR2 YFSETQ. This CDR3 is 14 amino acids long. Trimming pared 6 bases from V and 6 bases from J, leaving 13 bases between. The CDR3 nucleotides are TGCGCCAGCAAACCAGGATGGGGTAATTCACCCCTCCACTTT. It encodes CASKPGWGNSPLHF.

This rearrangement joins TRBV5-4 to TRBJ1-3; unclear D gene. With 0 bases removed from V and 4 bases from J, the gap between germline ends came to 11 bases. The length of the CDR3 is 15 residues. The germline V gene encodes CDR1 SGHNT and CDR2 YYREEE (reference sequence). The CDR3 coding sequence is TGTGCCAGCAGCTTGGAACCTCTAGACGGAAACACCATATATTTT. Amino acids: CASSLEPLDGNTIYF.

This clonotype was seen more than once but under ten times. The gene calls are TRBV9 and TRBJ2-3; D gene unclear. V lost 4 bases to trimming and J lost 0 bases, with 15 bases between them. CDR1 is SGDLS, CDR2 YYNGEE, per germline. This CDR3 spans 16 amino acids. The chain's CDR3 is CASSRRGGGSTDTQYF. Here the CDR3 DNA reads TGTGCCAGCAGCCGGCGCGGCGGTGGAAGCACAGATACGCAGTATTTT.

CDR3 nucleotide sequence: TGTGCCAGCAGCGTTCCCAGGGGGTCCTCCTACAATGAGCAGTTCTTC. It yields the protein CASSVPRGSSYNEQFF. The chain is built from TRBV5-5 and TRBJ2-1; 7 bases map to TRBD1. CDR1 SGHKS and CDR2 YYEKEE come from the germline V gene (reference sequence). The CDR3 extends over 16 amino acids. V lost 4 bases and J lost 0; bases outside the gene matches: 7.

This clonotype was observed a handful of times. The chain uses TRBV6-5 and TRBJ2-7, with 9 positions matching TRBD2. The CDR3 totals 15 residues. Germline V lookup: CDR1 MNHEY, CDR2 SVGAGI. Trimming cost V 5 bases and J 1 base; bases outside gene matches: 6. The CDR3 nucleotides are TGTGCCAGCAGTCCGAGCGGGGGGCCTTCCTACGAGCAGTACTTC. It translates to CASSPSGGPSYEQYF.

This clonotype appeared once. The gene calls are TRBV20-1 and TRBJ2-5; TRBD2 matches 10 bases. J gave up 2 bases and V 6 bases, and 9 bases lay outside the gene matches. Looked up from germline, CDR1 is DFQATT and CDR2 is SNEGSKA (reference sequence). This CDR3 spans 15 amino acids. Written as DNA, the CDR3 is TGCAGTGCGAGGATCGGGACTAGCGATCAAGAGACCCAGTACTTC. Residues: CSARIGTSDQETQYF.

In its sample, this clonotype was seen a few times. The CDR3 protein is CSVAKPDNYGYTF. The CDR3 coding sequence is TGCAGCGTTGCGAAGCCAGATAACTATGGCTACACCTTC. This chain joins TRBV29-1 and TRBJ1-2; D not certain. The germline V and J ends were trimmed by 4 bases and 1 base, with 10 bases remaining between them. The V gene's germline CDR1 is SQVTM and CDR2 ANQGSEA. This CDR3 region has 13 residues. The entire variable domain, with the rest obtained from reference TRBV29-1 and TRBJ1-2, is as follows: SAVISQKPSRDICQRGTSLTIQCQVDSQVTMMFWYRQQPGQSLTLIATANQGSEATYESGFVIDKFPISRPNLTFSTLTVSNMSPEDSSIYLCSVAKPDNYGYTFGSGTRLTVV.

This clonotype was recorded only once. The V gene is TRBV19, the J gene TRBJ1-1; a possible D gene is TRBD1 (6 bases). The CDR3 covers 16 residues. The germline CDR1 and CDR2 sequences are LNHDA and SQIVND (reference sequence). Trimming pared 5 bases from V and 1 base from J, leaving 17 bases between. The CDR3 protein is CASSWVRGATNTEAFF. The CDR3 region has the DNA TGTGCCAGTAGTTGGGTCAGGGGCGCGACGAACACTGAAGCTTTCTTT.

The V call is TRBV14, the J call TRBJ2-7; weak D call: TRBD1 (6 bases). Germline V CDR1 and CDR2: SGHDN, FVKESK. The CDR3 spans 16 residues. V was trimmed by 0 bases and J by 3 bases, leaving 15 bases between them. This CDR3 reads CASSQDLGAAGYEQYF. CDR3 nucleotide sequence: TGTGCCAGCAGCCAAGATCTGGGGGCGGCGGGCTACGAGCAGTACTTC. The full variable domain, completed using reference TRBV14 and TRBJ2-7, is EAGVTQFPSHSVIEKGQTVTLRCDPISGHDNLYWYRRVMGKEIKFLLHFVKESKQDESGMPNNRFLAERTGGTYSTLKVQPAELEDSGVYFCASSQDLGAAGYEQYFGPGTRLTVT.

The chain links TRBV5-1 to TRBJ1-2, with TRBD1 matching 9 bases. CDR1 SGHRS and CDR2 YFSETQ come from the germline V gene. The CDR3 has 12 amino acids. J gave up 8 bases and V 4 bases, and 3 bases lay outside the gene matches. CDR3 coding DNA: TGCGCCAGCAGCACAGGGGGCGAAGGCTACACCTTC. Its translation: CASSTGGEGYTF.

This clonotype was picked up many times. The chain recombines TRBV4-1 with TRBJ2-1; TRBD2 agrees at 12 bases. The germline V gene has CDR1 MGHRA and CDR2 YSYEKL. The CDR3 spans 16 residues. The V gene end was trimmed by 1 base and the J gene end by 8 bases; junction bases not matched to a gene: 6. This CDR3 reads CASSQALAGGPDEQFF. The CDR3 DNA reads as TGCGCCAGCAGCCAAGCTCTAGCGGGGGGGCCTGATGAGCAGTTCTTC.

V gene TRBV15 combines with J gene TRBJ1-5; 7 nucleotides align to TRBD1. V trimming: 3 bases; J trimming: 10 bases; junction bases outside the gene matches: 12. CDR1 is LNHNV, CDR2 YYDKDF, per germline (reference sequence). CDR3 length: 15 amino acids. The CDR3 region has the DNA TGTGCCACCAGCAGGGGAGGAACAGGGGACAAACCCCAGCATTTT. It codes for CATSRGGTGDKPQHF.

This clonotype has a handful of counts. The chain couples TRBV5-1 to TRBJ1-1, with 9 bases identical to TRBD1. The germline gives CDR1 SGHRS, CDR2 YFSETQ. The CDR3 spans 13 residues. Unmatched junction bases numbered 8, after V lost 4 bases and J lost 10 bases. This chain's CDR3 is CASSGDREFPAFF. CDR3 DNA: TGCGCCAGCAGCGGGGACAGGGAGTTTCCAGCTTTCTTT.

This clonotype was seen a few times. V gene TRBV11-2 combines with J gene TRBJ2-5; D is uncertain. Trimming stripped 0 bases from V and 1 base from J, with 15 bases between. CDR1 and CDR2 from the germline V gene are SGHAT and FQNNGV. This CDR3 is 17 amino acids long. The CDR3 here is CASSLDHFGRAQETQYF. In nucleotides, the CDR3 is TGTGCCAGCAGCTTAGATCATTTTGGACGGGCCCAAGAGACCCAGTACTTC.

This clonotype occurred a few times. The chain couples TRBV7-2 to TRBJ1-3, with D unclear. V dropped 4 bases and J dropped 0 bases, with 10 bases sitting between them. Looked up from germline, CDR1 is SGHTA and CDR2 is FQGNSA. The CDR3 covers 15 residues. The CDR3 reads CASSSDGSSGNTIYF. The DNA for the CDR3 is TGTGCCAGCAGCTCGGACGGGAGCTCTGGAAACACCATATATTTT.

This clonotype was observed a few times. The DNA of the CDR3 is TGTGCCAGCAGCTTAGCGCCTAGGGGGAACTACGAGCAGTACTTC. Protein: CASSLAPRGNYEQYF. The rearrangement uses TRBV7-9 and TRBJ2-7; a possible D gene is TRBD1 (6 bases). Germline V CDR1 and CDR2: SEHNR, FQNEAQ (reference sequence). Trimming removed 0 bases at V and 3 bases at J, with 12 bases between. The CDR3 spans 15 residues.

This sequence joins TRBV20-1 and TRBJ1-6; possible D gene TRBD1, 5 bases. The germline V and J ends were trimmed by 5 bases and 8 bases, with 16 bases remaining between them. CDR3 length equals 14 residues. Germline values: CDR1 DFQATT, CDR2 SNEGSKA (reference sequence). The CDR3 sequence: CSAGISGTDSPLHF. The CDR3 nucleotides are TGCAGTGCTGGGATAAGCGGGACGGATTCACCCCTCCACTTT.

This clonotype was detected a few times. CDR3 region: CASSRSGTGAYEQYF. CDR3 in DNA: TGTGCCAGCAGTAGATCGGGGACAGGGGCGTACGAGCAGTACTTC. The chain combines TRBV12-3 or TRBV12-4 with TRBJ2-7; 10 bases match TRBD1. There are 15 residues in the CDR3. V dropped 5 bases and J dropped 4; count of bases not matched to a gene: 8.

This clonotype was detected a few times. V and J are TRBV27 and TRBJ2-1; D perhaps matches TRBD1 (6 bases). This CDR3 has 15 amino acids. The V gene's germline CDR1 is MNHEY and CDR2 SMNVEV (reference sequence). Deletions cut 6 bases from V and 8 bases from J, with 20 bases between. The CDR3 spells CASSLRDTRWHEQFF. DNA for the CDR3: TGTGCCAGCAGCCTACGGGACACTCGATGGCATGAGCAGTTCTTC.

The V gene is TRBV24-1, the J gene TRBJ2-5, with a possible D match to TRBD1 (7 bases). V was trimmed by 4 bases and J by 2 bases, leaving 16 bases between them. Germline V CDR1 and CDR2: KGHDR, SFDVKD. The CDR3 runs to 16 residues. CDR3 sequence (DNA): TGTGCCACCAGTGAGGAGGGACAGAAAATACAAGAGACCCAGTACTTC. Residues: CATSEEGQKIQETQYF.

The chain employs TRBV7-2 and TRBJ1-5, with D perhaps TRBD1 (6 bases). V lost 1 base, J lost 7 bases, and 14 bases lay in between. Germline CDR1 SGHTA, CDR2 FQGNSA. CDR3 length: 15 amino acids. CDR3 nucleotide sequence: TGTGCCAGCAGCTTAGATATGGGGGCAGGGCAGCCCCAGCATTTT. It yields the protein CASSLDMGAGQPQHF. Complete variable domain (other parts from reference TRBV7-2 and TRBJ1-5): GAGVSQSPSNKVTEKGKDVELRCDPISGHTALYWYRQSLGQGLEFLIYFQGNSAPDKSGLPSDRFSAERTGGSVSTLTIQRTQQEDSAVYLCASSLDMGAGQPQHFGDGTRLSIL.

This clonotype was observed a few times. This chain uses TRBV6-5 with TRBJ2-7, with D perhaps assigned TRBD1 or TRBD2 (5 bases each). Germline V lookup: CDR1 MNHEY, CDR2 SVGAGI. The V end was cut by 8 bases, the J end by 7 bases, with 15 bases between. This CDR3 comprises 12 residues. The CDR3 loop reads CASGTPAREQYF. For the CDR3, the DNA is TGTGCCAGCGGGACGCCAGCACGGGAGCAGTACTTC.

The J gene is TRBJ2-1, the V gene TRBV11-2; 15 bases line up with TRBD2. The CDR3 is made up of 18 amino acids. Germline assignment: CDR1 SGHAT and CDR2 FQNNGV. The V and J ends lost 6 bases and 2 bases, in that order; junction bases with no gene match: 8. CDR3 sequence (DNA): TGTGCCAGCAGGGGATGGACTAGCGGGGGGGCCGCCTACAATGAGCAGTTCTTC. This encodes CASRGWTSGGAAYNEQFF. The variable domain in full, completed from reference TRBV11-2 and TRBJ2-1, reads EAGVAQSPRYKIIEKRQSVAFWCNPISGHATLYWYQQILGQGPKLLIQFQNNGVVDDSQLPKDRFSAERLKGVDSTLKIQPAKLEDSAVYLCASRGWTSGGAAYNEQFFGPGTRLTVL.

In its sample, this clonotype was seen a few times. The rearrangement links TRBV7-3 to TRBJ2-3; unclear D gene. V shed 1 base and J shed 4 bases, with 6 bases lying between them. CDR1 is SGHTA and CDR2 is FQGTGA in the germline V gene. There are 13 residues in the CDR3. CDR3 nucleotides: TGTGCCAGCAGCTTAAGGGCCTCAGATACGCAGTATTTT. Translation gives CASSLRASDTQYF.

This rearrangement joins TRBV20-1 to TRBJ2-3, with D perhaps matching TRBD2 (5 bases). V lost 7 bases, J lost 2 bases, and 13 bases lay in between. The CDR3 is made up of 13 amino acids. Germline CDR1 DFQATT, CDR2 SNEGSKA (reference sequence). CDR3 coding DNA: TGCAGTGTGGAGCGGTCGATCACAGATACGCAGTATTTT. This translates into CSVERSITDTQYF.